The 30 T cell receptor beta chains below come from one sample, sequenced in a study of T cell responses to AZD1222 COVID-19 vaccine. TCRdb keeps only in-frame clones here, not all; method: immunoSEQ multiplex PCR. The sample has some 120,000 clones; 88% are singletons. The sample here was peripheral blood, taken on day 0 of AZD1222 vaccination. Receptor source: an adult in good health.

V gene TRBV5-6 combines with J gene TRBJ2-1; no reliable D call. Trimming removed 3 bases at V and 6 bases at J, with 10 bases between. The germline V gene encodes CDR1 SGHDT and CDR2 YYEEEE. The CDR3 spans 13 residues. The CDR3 reads CASSYGPTNEQFF. For the CDR3, the DNA is TGTGCCAGCAGCTACGGGCCCACCAATGAGCAGTTCTTC.

The table lists this clone with a count of one. The chain employs TRBV19 and TRBJ2-3; D uncertain. The CDR3 is 13 residues long. Germline V lookup: CDR1 LNHDA, CDR2 SQIVND (reference sequence). The V end was cut by 7 bases, the J end by 1 base, with 9 bases between. The CDR3 sequence is CASNPGRTDTQYF. The CDR3 nucleotides read TGTGCCAGTAACCCCGGGCGCACAGATACGCAGTATTTT.

The V and J genes are TRBV5-6 and TRBJ1-2; D is unresolved. This CDR3 is 18 amino acids long. V lost 1 base to trimming and J lost 8 bases, with 27 bases between them. Germline values: CDR1 SGHDT, CDR2 YYEEEE. The CDR3 sequence: CASSLLGTMQAHYWGYTF. CDR3 nucleotide sequence: TGTGCCAGCAGCTTGCTTGGTACGATGCAGGCCCACTATTGGGGCTACACCTTC.

The chain recombines TRBV7-9 with TRBJ1-1, with D perhaps matching TRBD1 (6 bases). Germline V gene data show CDR1 as SEHNR and CDR2 as FQNEAQ (reference sequence). The V end was cut by 2 bases, the J end by 5 bases, with 15 bases between. The CDR3 length is 15 residues. The CDR3 loop reads CASSLNGRGGTEAFF. The CDR3 DNA is TGTGCCAGCAGCTTAAATGGCAGGGGCGGAACTGAAGCTTTCTTT. The full variable domain, its missing parts supplied by reference TRBV7-9 and TRBJ1-1, is DTGVSQNPRHKITKRGQNVTFRCDPISEHNRLYWYRQTLGQGPEFLTYFQNEAQLEKSRLLSDRFSAERPKGSFSTLEIQRTEQGDSAMYLCASSLNGRGGTEAFFGQGTRLTVV.

The rearrangement links TRBV5-5 to TRBJ1-1, with D possibly TRBD1 on 5 matching bases. The CDR3 consists of 18 residues. The V and J ends lost 0 bases and 4 bases respectively, with 22 bases between them. Germline CDR1 reads SGHKS; CDR2 reads YYEKEE (reference sequence). CDR3 protein: CASSLDNPYRLGGTEAFF. Written as DNA, the CDR3 is TGTGCCAGCAGCTTGGATAACCCCTACAGGTTGGGGGGCACTGAAGCTTTCTTT.

The chain is built from TRBV19 and TRBJ2-2; 9 nucleotides align to TRBD2. CDR1 and CDR2 from the germline V gene are LNHDA and SQIVND (reference sequence). Trimming removed 3 bases from V and 5 bases from J; junction bases left unmatched: 7. The CDR3 runs to 16 residues. The CDR3 spells CASSILAGGPTGELFF. For the CDR3, the DNA is TGTGCCAGTAGTATTTTGGCGGGAGGGCCGACCGGGGAGCTGTTTTTT.

The chain carries TRBV5-1 and TRBJ2-7, with TRBD2 as a possible D gene (5 bases). CDR3 size: 16 residues. CDR1 and CDR2 from the germline V gene are SGHRS and YFSETQ. Trimming took 0 bases from V and 0 from J, leaving 13 bases between them. In DNA form, the CDR3 reads TGCGCCAGCAGCTTGGACCGGACGGGGAGCTCCTACGAGCAGTACTTC. This gives the protein CASSLDRTGSSYEQYF.

The chain recombines TRBV12-5 with TRBJ1-6, with 7 positions matching TRBD1. Trimming took 8 bases from V and 10 from J; bases not matched to a gene: 8. The germline V gene encodes CDR1 LGHNT and CDR2 FRNRAP. This CDR3 has 13 amino acids. CDR3 residues: CASKDREVSPLHF. The CDR3 DNA is TGTGCTAGTAAAGACAGGGAGGTCTCACCCCTCCACTTT.

The V call is TRBV7-3, the J call TRBJ1-6, with D perhaps TRBD1 (5 bases). Trimming removed 5 bases at V and 6 bases at J, with 11 bases between. Germline V gene sequence: CDR1 SGHTA, CDR2 FQGTGA. The CDR3 covers 14 residues. The CDR3 sequence: CASSTRDGNSPLHF. The CDR3 nucleotides read TGTGCCAGCAGCACCAGGGACGGTAATTCACCCCTCCACTTT.

The rearrangement joins TRBV27 to TRBJ2-1, with TRBD2 matching over 8 bases. Per the germline V gene, CDR1 is MNHEY and CDR2 is SMNVEV (reference sequence). There are 16 residues in the CDR3. V lost 3 bases and J lost 3; bases outside the gene matches: 7. CDR3 nucleotide sequence: TGTGCCAGCAGTTTTCAAGGGACTAGTATCTACAATGAGCAGTTCTTC. Its protein product is CASSFQGTSIYNEQFF.

The J gene is TRBJ1-2, the V gene TRBV11-2; tentative D call: TRBD1 (5 bases). Trimming stripped 1 base from V and 0 bases from J, with 9 bases between. Germline assignment: CDR1 SGHAT and CDR2 FQNNGV. The CDR3 runs 15 residues. The CDR3 sequence: CASSLGRGANYGYTF. The CDR3 DNA is TGTGCCAGCAGCTTAGGGAGGGGTGCTAACTATGGCTACACCTTC. Together with reference TRBV11-2 and TRBJ1-2, the CDR3 gives the full variable domain: EAGVAQSPRYKIIEKRQSVAFWCNPISGHATLYWYQQILGQGPKLLIQFQNNGVVDDSQLPKDRFSAERLKGVDSTLKIQPAKLEDSAVYLCASSLGRGANYGYTFGSGTRLTVV.

V gene TRBV30 combines with J gene TRBJ2-1, with no clear D. This CDR3 is 11 amino acids long. Trimming shortened V by 1 base and J by 12 bases, and 10 bases separated the two germline ends. Germline V gene sequence: CDR1 GTSNPN, CDR2 SVGIG (reference sequence). The CDR3 nucleotides are TGTGCCTGGAGTGCGAGCAATACGCAGTTCTTC. It encodes CAWSASNTQFF.

V is TRBV5-1 and J is TRBJ1-2; 7 nucleotides agree with TRBD1. The CDR3 consists of 14 residues. V shed 0 bases and J 4 bases; nucleotides not matched to a gene: 3. CDR1 is SGHRS and CDR2 is YFSETQ in the germline V gene. The chain's CDR3 is CASSLGQGSYGYTF. CDR3 sequence (DNA): TGCGCCAGCAGCTTGGGACAGGGTTCCTATGGCTACACCTTC.

The gene calls are TRBV7-2 and TRBJ2-7; 14 nucleotides match TRBD2. V lost 5 bases and J lost 3; bases outside the gene matches: 9. The CDR3 is made up of 17 amino acids. Germline V lookup: CDR1 SGHTA, CDR2 FQGNSA. In DNA form, the CDR3 reads TGTGCCAGCAGCCTATTTCACGGGACTAGCGGGAGCTACGAGCAGTACTTC. Its translation is CASSLFHGTSGSYEQYF.

The chain couples TRBV10-2 to TRBJ1-5, with TRBD1 matching over 10 bases. This CDR3 is 15 amino acids long. Germline V gene lookup returns CDR1 WSHSY and CDR2 SAAADI. Unmatched junction bases numbered 7, after V lost 4 bases and J lost 7 bases. The CDR3 is CASSVRTGGDQPQHF. The DNA of the CDR3 is TGCGCCAGCAGTGTCCGGACAGGGGGAGACCAGCCCCAGCATTTT.

The chain uses TRBV5-6 and TRBJ1-5; D is unresolved. The CDR3 runs to 14 residues. V lost 1 base to trimming and J lost 0 bases, with 5 bases between them. Germline lookup yields CDR1 SGHDT and CDR2 YYEEEE. The CDR3 region is CASSLWSSNQPQHF. The CDR3, as DNA: TGTGCCAGCAGCTTGTGGTCTAGCAATCAGCCCCAGCATTTT.

This clone was seen just once. The chain links TRBV18 to TRBJ1-1, with D perhaps TRBD1 (6 bases). From germline, CDR1 is KGHSH and CDR2 LQKENI. Trimming removed 2 bases at V and 1 base at J, with 11 bases between. The CDR3 totals 15 residues. CDR3 sequence reads: CASSPKGDPNTEAFF. The CDR3 DNA sequence: TGTGCCAGCTCACCAAAGGGGGACCCGAACACTGAAGCTTTCTTT.

This clone was counted between two and nine times. This chain links TRBV11-2 with TRBJ2-2, with 8 positions matching TRBD1. The CDR3 runs to 15 residues. CDR1 is SGHAT and CDR2 is FQNNGV in the germline V gene. The ends lost 1 base at V and 4 bases at J; junction bases unmatched: 2. The CDR3 is CASSLARGRTGELFF. The CDR3 DNA sequence: TGTGCCAGCAGCTTAGCCAGGGGGCGCACCGGGGAGCTGTTTTTT.

The chain is built from TRBV5-1 and TRBJ1-3; possibly TRBD1 for D (6 bases). Germline lookup yields CDR1 SGHRS and CDR2 YFSETQ. V lost 3 bases, J lost 0 bases, and 10 bases lay in between. The CDR3 spans 15 residues. The CDR3: CASSSDSRSGNTIYF. In DNA, the CDR3 is TGCGCCAGCAGCTCGGACAGCCGCTCTGGAAACACCATATATTTT. Together with reference TRBV5-1 and TRBJ1-3, the CDR3 gives the full variable domain: KAGVTQTPRYLIKTRGQQVTLSCSPISGHRSVSWYQQTPGQGLQFLFEYFSETQRNKGNFPGRFSGRQFSNSRSEMNVSTLELGDSALYLCASSSDSRSGNTIYFGEGSWLTVV.

This chain joins TRBV6-5 and TRBJ2-3; the D is unclear. Germline loops: CDR1 MNHEY, CDR2 SVGAGI. The length of the CDR3 is 11 residues. The germline V and J ends were trimmed by 6 bases and 5 bases, with 6 bases remaining between them. In DNA form, the CDR3 reads TGTGCCAGCAGAAAACTAGATACGCAGTATTTT. As protein: CASRKLDTQYF.

The genes are TRBV3-1 (or the pseudogene TRBV3-2) and TRBJ2-2; TRBD2 agrees at 8 bases. V lost 4 bases to trimming and J lost 2 bases; unmatched junction nucleotides: 3. This CDR3 is built from 15 residues. The germline CDR1 and CDR2 sequences are LGHDT and YNNKEL (reference sequence). The CDR3 DNA reads TGTGCCAGCAGCCTTAGCGGGATTAACACCGGGGAGCTGTTTTTT. Protein sequence: CASSLSGINTGELFF.

This chain connects TRBV19 to TRBJ2-2, with a weak D call TRBD2 (6 bases). There are 15 residues in the CDR3. Between the trimmed V and J ends, which lost 6 bases and 4 bases, there was a span of 15 bases. The germline V gene has CDR1 LNHDA and CDR2 SQIVND (reference sequence). CDR3 loop: CASRRTEGSTGELFF. The CDR3 DNA sequence: TGTGCCAGTAGAAGGACGGAGGGTAGCACCGGGGAGCTGTTTTTT. Full variable domain (outside the CDR3, taken from reference TRBV19 and TRBJ2-2): DGGITQSPKYLFRKEGQNVTLSCEQNLNHDAMYWYRQDPGQGLRLIYYSQIVNDFQKGDIAEGYSVSREKKESFPLTVTSAQKNPTAFYLCASRRTEGSTGELFFGEGSRLTVL.

The rearrangement uses TRBV9 and TRBJ2-7; TRBD1 or TRBD2 may be the D gene (6 bases each). Per germline, CDR1 SGDLS and CDR2 YYNGEE. The CDR3 loop spans 15 amino acids. Trimming pared 0 bases from V and 0 bases from J, leaving 10 bases between. The DNA of the CDR3 is TGTGCCAGCAGCGTAGGTCCGGGGGCCTCCTACGAGCAGTACTTC. Its translation is CASSVGPGASYEQYF.

This chain links TRBV6-1 with TRBJ2-3, with 9 bases matching TRBD2. CDR1 and CDR2 (germline): MNHNS, SASEGT. This CDR3 comprises 15 residues. Germline trimming cut 1 base from V and 4 bases from J; bases unmatched to any gene: 3. CDR3 residues: CASSEGLAGPDTQYF. DNA for the CDR3: TGTGCCAGCAGTGAAGGGCTAGCGGGACCAGATACGCAGTATTTT.

This sequence joins TRBV6-5 and TRBJ1-5; D remains unclear. The V gene lost 3 bases and the J gene lost 3 bases, with 12 bases spanning the gap. This CDR3 region has 15 residues. The germline V gene has CDR1 MNHEY and CDR2 SVGAGI. In DNA form, the CDR3 reads TGTGCCAGCAGTTATGGCGGGCAGCCCAATCAGCCCCAGCATTTT. This codes for CASSYGGQPNQPQHF.

J is TRBJ2-5 and V is TRBV7-2; D possibly corresponds to TRBD1 (5 bases). V lost 5 bases and J 5 bases, leaving 18 bases between the germline ends. CDR1 and CDR2 (germline): SGHTA, FQGNSA. This CDR3 spans 15 amino acids. The CDR3 DNA sequence: TGTGCCAGCAGCCGGCGTGGGGCCCGCGAGGAGACCCAGTACTTC. Translating it yields CASSRRGAREETQYF.

Here the CDR3 reads CASSLGQGPNGELFF. The CDR3 DNA reads as TGTGCCAGTAGTTTAGGACAGGGCCCGAACGGGGAGCTGTTTTTT. The chain employs TRBV19 and TRBJ2-2; 8 bases line up with TRBD1. The CDR3 runs to 15 residues. Trimming at V came to 5 bases and at J to 7 bases, leaving 9 bases not matched to a gene. The germline CDR1 and CDR2 sequences are LNHDA and SQIVND (reference sequence).

The rearrangement uses TRBV10-1 and TRBJ2-2; D gene uncertain. Germline V gene data show CDR1 as WNHNN and CDR2 as SYGVQD (reference sequence). The CDR3 is 12 residues long. The V gene lost 8 bases and the J gene lost 0 bases, with 4 bases spanning the gap. The DNA of the CDR3 is TGCGCCAGCCGACCGAACACCGGGGAGCTGTTTTTT. It codes for CASRPNTGELFF.

The chain combines TRBV6-2 or TRBV6-3 with TRBJ2-3; TRBD2 matches at 11 bases. V gave up 1 base and J gave up 3 bases; unmatched junction bases: 6. The CDR3 runs to 17 residues. CDR1 and CDR2 from the germline V gene are MNHEY and SVGEGT. For the CDR3, the DNA is TGTGCCAGCAGTTACTTTCGACTAGCGGGAACTACAGATACGCAGTATTTT. Encoded protein: CASSYFRLAGTTDTQYF.

The chain is built from TRBV18 and TRBJ1-2; 9 bases agree with TRBD1. V lost 4 bases, J lost 8 bases, and 5 bases stayed unmatched. The CDR3 runs 13 residues. CDR1 KGHSH and CDR2 LQKENI come from the germline V gene. The CDR3 DNA is TGTGCCAGCTCACTCTGGACAGGGGACGGCTACACCTTC. Translating gives CASSLWTGDGYTF. The full variable domain, rest sourced from reference TRBV18 and TRBJ1-2, is NAGVMQNPRHLVRRRGQEARLRCSPMKGHSHVYWYRQLPEEGLKFMVYLQKENIIDESGMPKERFSAEFPKEGPSILRIQQVVRGDSAAYFCASSLWTGDGYTFGSGTRLTVV.